This T cell receptor (beta chain) was identified in a study of cytomegalovirus exposure and HLA in healthy donors. To note about this clone: Its antigen is not identified.

Donors were nominally healthy when sampled, though unrecorded immune exposures were likely. The CDR3 has 19 amino acids. The junction had 13 bases not matched to a gene; V was cut back by 1 base and J by 1 base. Germline-derived CDR1 and CDR2 are SGDLS and YYNGEE. 13 Jbeta primers and 60 Vbeta primers were used for the PCR. This table comes from immunoSEQ multiplex PCR, and its TCRdb copy is limited to in-frame clones, with some not included. In the table there are around 90,000 clones, 85% of which are singletons. Study conclusions and caveats: Reports showed the classifier diagnosing cytomegalovirus status with high specificity and sensitivity.

The sample taken for sequencing was PBMCs. The chain has TRBV9 and TRBJ2-2; the match to TRBD2 covers 7 bases. The receptor was derived from a man between 40 and 49 years old in good health and CMV-seropositive. CDR3 in amino acids: CASSVKSTSRIVNTGELFF. As DNA, the CDR3 is TGTGCCAGCAGCGTAAAGTCGACTAGCCGGATTGTGAACACCGGGGAGCTGTTTTTT.